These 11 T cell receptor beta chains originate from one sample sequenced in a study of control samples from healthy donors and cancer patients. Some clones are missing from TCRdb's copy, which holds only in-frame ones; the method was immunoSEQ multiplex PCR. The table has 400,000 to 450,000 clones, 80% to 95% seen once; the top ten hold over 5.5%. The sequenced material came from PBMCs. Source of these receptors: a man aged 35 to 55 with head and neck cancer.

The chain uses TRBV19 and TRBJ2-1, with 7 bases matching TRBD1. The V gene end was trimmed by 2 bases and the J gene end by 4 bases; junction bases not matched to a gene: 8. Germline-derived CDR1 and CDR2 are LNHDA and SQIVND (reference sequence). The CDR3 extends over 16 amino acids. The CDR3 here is CASSIIIGTVYNEQFF. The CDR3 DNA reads TGTGCCAGTAGTATAATTATAGGGACAGTATACAATGAGCAGTTCTTC.

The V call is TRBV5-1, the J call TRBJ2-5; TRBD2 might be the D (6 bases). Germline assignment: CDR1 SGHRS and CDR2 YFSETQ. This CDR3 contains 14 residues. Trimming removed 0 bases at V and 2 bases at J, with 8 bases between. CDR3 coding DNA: TGCGCCAGCAGCTTGGAGACTAGTCAAGAGACCCAGTACTTC. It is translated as CASSLETSQETQYF.

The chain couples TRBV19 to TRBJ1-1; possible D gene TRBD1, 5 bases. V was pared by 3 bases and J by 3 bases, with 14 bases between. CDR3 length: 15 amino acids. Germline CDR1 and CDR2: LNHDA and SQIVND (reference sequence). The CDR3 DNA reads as TGTGCCAGTAGTATTCAGGGTGCGGCGGACACTGAAGCTTTCTTT. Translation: CASSIQGAADTEAFF.

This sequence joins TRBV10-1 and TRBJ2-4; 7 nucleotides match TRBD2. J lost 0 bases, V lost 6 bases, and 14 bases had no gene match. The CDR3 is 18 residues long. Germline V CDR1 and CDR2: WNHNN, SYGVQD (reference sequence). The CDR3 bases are TGCGCCAGCAGCGCCGGGACTACAGGTAATGTAGCCAAAAACATTCAGTACTTC. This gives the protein CASSAGTTGNVAKNIQYF.

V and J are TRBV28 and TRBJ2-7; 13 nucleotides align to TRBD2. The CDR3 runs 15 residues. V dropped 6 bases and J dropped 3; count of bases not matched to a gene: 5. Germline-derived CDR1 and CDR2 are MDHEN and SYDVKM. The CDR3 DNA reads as TGTGCCAGCAGACCCGGACTAGCGGGGGACTACGAGCAGTACTTC. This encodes CASRPGLAGDYEQYF.

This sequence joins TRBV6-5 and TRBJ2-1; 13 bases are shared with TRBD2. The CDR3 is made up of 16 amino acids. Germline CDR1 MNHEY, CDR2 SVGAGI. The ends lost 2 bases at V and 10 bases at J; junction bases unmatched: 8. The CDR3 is CASSYTLAGGRTEQFF. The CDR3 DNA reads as TGTGCCAGCAGTTACACACTAGCGGGAGGGCGAACAGAGCAGTTCTTC.

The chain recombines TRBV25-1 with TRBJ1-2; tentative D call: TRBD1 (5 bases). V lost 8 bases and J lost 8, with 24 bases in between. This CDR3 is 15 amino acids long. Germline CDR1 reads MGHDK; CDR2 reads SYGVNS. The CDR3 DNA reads TGTGCCAGCGCAGTGAGTACGGGGCCGGCTACCGGCTACACCTTC. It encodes CASAVSTGPATGYTF.

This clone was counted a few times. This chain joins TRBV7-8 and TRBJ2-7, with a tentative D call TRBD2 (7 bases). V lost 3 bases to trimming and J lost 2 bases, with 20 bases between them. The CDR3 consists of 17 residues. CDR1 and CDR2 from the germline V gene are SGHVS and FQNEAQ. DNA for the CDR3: TGTGCCAGCAGCTTGGCCGCGGCGGGGGCTAGCACCTACGAGCAGTACTTC. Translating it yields CASSLAAAGASTYEQYF.

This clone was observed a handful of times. Here the CDR3 reads CASSQFERGGYEQYF. DNA of the CDR3: TGCGCCAGCAGCCAATTCGAGCGGGGTGGGTACGAGCAGTACTTC. The V gene is TRBV4-3, the J gene TRBJ2-7, with TRBD2 identical over 7 bases. The CDR3 consists of 15 residues. V shed 2 bases and J 4 bases; nucleotides not matched to a gene: 8. CDR1 is LGHNA, CDR2 YSLEER, per germline.

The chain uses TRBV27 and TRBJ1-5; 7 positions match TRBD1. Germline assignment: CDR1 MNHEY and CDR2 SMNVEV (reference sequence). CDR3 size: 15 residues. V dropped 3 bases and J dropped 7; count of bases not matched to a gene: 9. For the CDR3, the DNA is TGTGCCAGCAGTTTCTCAGGGGGAGGTGGACAGCCCCAGCATTTT. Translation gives CASSFSGGGGQPQHF.

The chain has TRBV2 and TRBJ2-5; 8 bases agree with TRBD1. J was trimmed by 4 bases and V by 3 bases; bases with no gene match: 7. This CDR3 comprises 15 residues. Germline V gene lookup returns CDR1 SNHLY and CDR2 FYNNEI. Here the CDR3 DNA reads TGTGCCAGCAGTGAGGAACAGGGGGGATCAGAGACCCAGTACTTC. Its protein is CASSEEQGGSETQYF.